Sequencing of this T cell receptor (beta chain) was carried out in a study of cytomegalovirus exposure and HLA in healthy donors. In the PCR, 60 Vbeta and 13 Jbeta primers were used. Assay: immunoSEQ multiplex PCR; the TCRdb copy retains only in-frame clones and omits some. The sample consists of tens of thousands of clones, roughly 74% of them appearing once. The germline V and J ends were trimmed by 7 bases and 3 bases, with 15 bases remaining between them. CDR1 and CDR2 (germline): MDHEN, SYDVKM. This CDR3 contains 14 residues. Study-level findings and limits: Some public TCRs appeared in many individuals, while most sequences were rare. Under in vitro conditions, three CMV-associated chains were confirmed as specific for CMV antigens.

A remark on this clone: Its target is not known.

This chain connects TRBV28 to TRBJ1-2, with no clear D. This receptor was identified in a woman aged 50 to 60 in good health and CMV-seropositive. Sequencing was done on a sample of PBMCs. The CDR3 bases are TGTGCCAGCACCCCGATAGGGCGGGACTATGGCTACACCTTC. It specifies CASTPIGRDYGYTF.